This entry lists 13 T cell receptor beta chains sequenced from one sample in a study of OX40 agonist ivuxolimab in advanced cancers. The table came from immunoSEQ multiplex PCR; TCRdb's copy has only in-frame clones and leaves some out. The top ten hold about 0.33% of the sample, which has some 90,000 clones, around 90% seen once. Sequencing used CD4+ or CD8+ T cells sorted from blood, obtained in a trial of the OX40 agonist ivuxolimab. Receptors originate from an adult with an advanced solid tumor such as melanoma, head and neck, liver or kidney cancer.

V and J are TRBV5-5 and TRBJ2-7; D gene uncertain. This CDR3 region has 14 residues. Germline V gene data show CDR1 as SGHKS and CDR2 as YYEKEE (reference sequence). V was cut by 3 bases and J by 3 bases, with 13 bases left in between. The CDR3 loop reads CASSYEGQVYEQYF. CDR3 DNA sequence: TGTGCCAGCAGCTACGAAGGTCAAGTCTACGAGCAGTACTTC.

V gene TRBV19 combines with J gene TRBJ2-1; 8 bases align to TRBD2. The length of the CDR3 is 13 residues. Germline V gene sequence: CDR1 LNHDA, CDR2 SQIVND (reference sequence). V lost 9 bases, J lost 11 bases, and 12 bases stayed unmatched. In DNA form, the CDR3 reads TGTGCCAGCCGTGGGGGTAGCGGGGCCCAGCAGTTCTTC. This translates into CASRGGSGAQQFF.

The rearrangement links TRBV6-5 to TRBJ1-6; 8 nucleotides match TRBD1. The CDR3 totals 15 residues. J was trimmed by 9 bases and V by 5 bases; bases with no gene match: 9. Germline-derived CDR1 and CDR2 are MNHEY and SVGAGI. The CDR3 DNA reads as TGTGCCAGCAGTCCGAGGGACAGGATACGTTCACCCCTCCACTTT. Its translation is CASSPRDRIRSPLHF.

V usage is TRBV4-1 and J usage is TRBJ2-7, with D perhaps matching TRBD1 or TRBD2 (5 bases each). Germline V gene sequence: CDR1 MGHRA, CDR2 YSYEKL. Trimming took off 1 base at V and 2 bases at J, with 15 bases between the two ends. This CDR3 is built from 16 residues. The CDR3: CASSQGGTGRTYEQYF. In DNA, the CDR3 is TGCGCCAGCAGCCAAGGGGGGACGGGACGGACCTACGAGCAGTACTTC.

This clone has just one count. The genes are TRBV12-5 and TRBJ1-5; no clear D. V lost 1 base to trimming and J lost 10 bases, with 14 bases between them. Germline loops: CDR1 LGHNT, CDR2 FRNRAP. The CDR3 has 14 residues. CDR3 sequence: CASGLGGGGRPQHF. CDR3 nucleotide sequence: TGTGCTAGTGGTTTGGGGGGTGGTGGCCGACCCCAGCATTTT. Full variable domain (remainder filled in from reference TRBV12-5 and TRBJ1-5): DARVTQTPRHKVTEMGQEVTMRCQPILGHNTVFWYRQTMMQGLELLAYFRNRAPLDDSGMPKDRFSAEMPDATLATLKIQPSEPRDSAVYFCASGLGGGGRPQHFGDGTRLSIL.

The sample holds one count of this clone. This chain joins TRBV11-2 and TRBJ2-4; D is undetermined. Germline CDR1 is SGHAT and CDR2 is FQNNGV. Trimming cost V 4 bases and J 15 bases, with 22 bases left between them. The CDR3 has 14 amino acids. Written as DNA, the CDR3 is TGTGCCAGCAGCTCCTCGGCCTCTGCGGCCCCGTCGTACTTC. Its translation: CASSSSASAAPSYF.

The sample holds a few counts of this clone. DNA of the CDR3: TGCGCCAGCAGTCAAACGCACCAGGGGAATTCACCCCTCCACTTT. It codes for CASSQTHQGNSPLHF. The chain links TRBV23-1 to TRBJ1-6; D is perhaps TRBD1 (6 bases). TRBV23-1 is marked as an open reading frame, function uncertain. The germline V and J ends were trimmed by 2 bases and 7 bases, with 12 bases remaining between them. This CDR3 is built from 15 residues.

The DNA for the CDR3 is TGTGCCTGGAGTGTAGCAGGGGGCTCTGTTCAGCCCCAGCATTTT. It specifies CAWSVAGGSVQPQHF. The chain joins TRBV30 to TRBJ1-5, with 8 bases that match TRBD1. The junction had 7 bases not matched to a gene; V was cut back by 0 bases and J by 6 bases. This CDR3 region has 15 residues. From germline, CDR1 is GTSNPN and CDR2 SVGIG (reference sequence).

This rearrangement joins TRBV7-7 to TRBJ2-3; the match to TRBD2 covers 8 bases. Per germline, CDR1 SSHAT and CDR2 FNYEAQ (reference sequence). This CDR3 is built from 15 residues. The trim removed 1 base at V and 4 bases at J, leaving 4 bases unmatched. The CDR3 nucleotides are TGTGCCAGCAGCTTAGGTAGCGGGGACTCAGATACGCAGTATTTT. Protein sequence: CASSLGSGDSDTQYF.

The chain joins TRBV7-2 to TRBJ1-2, with 9 bases fitting TRBD1. The CDR3 is 14 residues long. Germline lookup yields CDR1 SGHTA and CDR2 FQGNSA. V gave up 4 bases and J gave up 8 bases; unmatched junction bases: 8. CDR3 sequence (DNA): TGTGCCAGCAGCTCAAGACAGGGGGTGGAGGGCTACACCTTC. This translates into CASSSRQGVEGYTF.

This chain connects TRBV6-5 to TRBJ2-3; D is possibly TRBD2 (5 bases). From germline, CDR1 is MNHEY and CDR2 SVGAGI. The CDR3 contains 14 residues. The germline V and J ends were trimmed by 6 bases and 3 bases, with 13 bases remaining between them. CDR3 in DNA: TGTGCCAGCAGCCGTCCGGGAATGACAGATACGCAGTATTTT. Encoded protein: CASSRPGMTDTQYF.

The chain links TRBV4-2 to TRBJ1-5; 10 bases fit TRBD1. This CDR3 spans 15 amino acids. Germline CDR1 is LGHNA and CDR2 is YNFKEQ. V dropped 2 bases and J dropped 5; count of bases not matched to a gene: 3. In nucleotides, the CDR3 is TGTGCCAGCAGCCAACGGACAGGGGGGGATCAGCCCCAGCATTTT. It translates to CASSQRTGGDQPQHF.

This chain links TRBV5-5 with TRBJ1-5; D is undetermined. The CDR3 length is 13 residues. V was cut by 4 bases and J by 4 bases, with 9 bases left in between. In germline, CDR1 is SGHKS, CDR2 YYEKEE (reference sequence). Here the CDR3 DNA reads TGTGCCAGCAGCCCTGGTTTGAATCAGCCCCAGCATTTT. It translates to CASSPGLNQPQHF.